This TCR beta chain came from a study of long-term antiretroviral therapy in people with HIV. Researchers report immunoSEQ v3.0 was run at survey level. Generated by immunoSEQ multiplex PCR, the TCRdb table keeps only in-frame clones and is missing some. The table records about 33,000 clones, over 60% of them present only once. The source material was unsorted PBMCs, sampled 2 years after starting antiretroviral therapy. This TCR came from a woman in her fifties or sixties with HIV.

For the CDR3, the DNA is TGTGCCAGCAGTCTCGGGACTAGCGGGGGTTACGAGCAGTACTTC. This encodes CASSLGTSGGYEQYF. This rearrangement joins TRBV28 to TRBJ2-7; 14 bases are shared with TRBD2. Germline V gene sequence: CDR1 MDHEN, CDR2 SYDVKM. Trimming took 5 bases from V and 4 from J; bases not matched to a gene: 4. This CDR3 has 15 residues.